Following are 11 T cell receptor beta chains from one sample sequenced in a study of blood T cell repertoires in COVID-19 (dated by TCRdb to about 2020). The library relied on the immunoSEQ multiplex PCR assay. TCRdb provides this immuneACCESS table in a form limited to in-frame rearrangements. Some clones are lacking; in checked studies, under half of them reflect an unresolved V gene, and why the rest are absent is not known. This sample gives fewer than 250,000 clones in total; about 87% of them show up just once. The ten largest clones take up under 4.5% of the sample. Sequencing was done on a sample of PBMCs or T cells enriched from blood (not recorded which). These TCRs come from a woman aged 25 to 45 who had been exposed to COVID-19.

The rearrangement uses TRBV6-2 or TRBV6-3 and TRBJ2-7; perhaps TRBD1 as D (6 bases). V was shortened by 0 bases and J by 2 bases, with 14 bases between the two germline ends. The CDR3 sequence is 16 residues long. From germline, CDR1 is MNHEY and CDR2 SVGEGT. This CDR3 is CASSYSSTGGTYEQYF. The CDR3 nucleotides read TGTGCCAGCAGTTACTCTTCGACAGGCGGAACCTACGAGCAGTACTTC.

The J gene is TRBJ1-1, the V gene TRBV24-1; D gene uncertain. CDR1 is KGHDR and CDR2 is SFDVKD in the germline V gene. This CDR3 comprises 14 residues. The ends were cut back, 3 bases at V and 11 bases at J, with 18 bases in the middle. CDR3 sequence (DNA): TGTGCCACCAGTGATCTCGGAGCAGTTCATGGTGCTTTCTTT. Translated, it gives CATSDLGAVHGAFF.

The chain carries TRBV7-6 and TRBJ2-1; 13 nucleotides line up with TRBD2. The CDR3 totals 16 residues. In germline, CDR1 is SGHVS, CDR2 FNYEAQ. Trimming removed 5 bases from V and 4 bases from J; junction bases left unmatched: 5. CDR3 DNA: TGTGCCAGCAGCGCCAAGACTAGCGGGAGGTACAATGAGCAGTTCTTC. It is translated as CASSAKTSGRYNEQFF.

This chain joins TRBV7-2 and TRBJ1-2; 10 bases fit TRBD1. This CDR3 spans 16 amino acids. Germline CDR1 and CDR2: SGHTA and FQGNSA. V shed 1 base and J 7 bases; nucleotides not matched to a gene: 9. CDR3 nucleotides: TGTGCCAGCAGCTTAGTGGCGGGACAGGGGCGGGGTGGCTACACCTTC. Translation: CASSLVAGQGRGGYTF.

The chain carries TRBV11-3 and TRBJ2-1; a weak D match, TRBD2 (5 bases). Germline loops: CDR1 SGHNT, CDR2 YENEEA. The CDR3 is 16 amino acids. The V and J ends lost 0 bases and 0 bases respectively, with 9 bases between them. The CDR3 sequence: CASSLDGGYSYNEQFF. The CDR3 coding sequence is TGTGCCAGCAGCTTAGACGGCGGGTACTCCTACAATGAGCAGTTCTTC.

This clone was found a few times. V and J are TRBV21-1 and TRBJ2-2; TRBD1 was called by the table and not checked on the DNA. TRBV21-1 is assigned pseudogene status. CDR3 length: 16 residues. For the CDR3, the DNA is TGTGCCAGCACTCTGGGGGACAGGGGTAACACCGGGGAGCTGTTTTTT. This encodes CASTLGDRGNTGELFF.

The chain is built from TRBV3-1 (or the pseudogene TRBV3-2) and TRBJ1-2, with 7 nucleotides matching TRBD1. Germline lookup yields CDR1 LGHDT and CDR2 YNNKEL (reference sequence). With V trimmed by 4 bases and J by 4 bases, 9 bases remained unmatched. The CDR3 covers 15 residues. In nucleotides, the CDR3 is TGTGCCAGCAGCCTCGGGACAGCCGACTTCTATGGCTACACCTTC. It yields the protein CASSLGTADFYGYTF.

The chain employs TRBV4-1 and TRBJ2-1, with TRBD2 matching over 13 bases. This CDR3 contains 17 residues. Trimming removed 2 bases from V and 5 bases from J; junction bases left unmatched: 6. Germline assignment: CDR1 MGHRA and CDR2 YSYEKL. CDR3 region: CASSQPTSGRRHNEQFF. The CDR3 DNA follows: TGCGCCAGCAGCCAACCGACTAGCGGGAGGCGACACAATGAGCAGTTCTTC.

This chain links TRBV9 with TRBJ1-2, with a possible D match to TRBD1 (6 bases). V lost 2 bases to trimming and J lost 1 base, with 9 bases between them. The V gene's germline CDR1 is SGDLS and CDR2 YYNGEE. The CDR3 consists of 14 residues. This CDR3 is CASSVRTDNYGYTF. The DNA for the CDR3 is TGTGCCAGCAGCGTTCGGACAGATAACTATGGCTACACCTTC.

The V and J genes are TRBV29-1 and TRBJ1-4; unclear D gene. The germline CDR1 and CDR2 sequences are SQVTM and ANQGSEA. The V and J ends lost 3 bases and 0 bases respectively, with 5 bases between them. The CDR3 runs 13 residues. CDR3 amino acids: CSVETPTNEKLFF. CDR3 DNA: TGCAGCGTTGAGACTCCAACTAATGAAAAACTGTTTTTT.

V and J are TRBV7-2 and TRBJ2-7, with D possibly TRBD2 on 5 matching bases. This CDR3 region has 11 residues. Germline V gene sequence: CDR1 SGHTA, CDR2 FQGNSA. V lost 5 bases, J lost 7 bases, and 9 bases lay in between. Here the CDR3 reads CASSQPGEQYF. CDR3 bases: TGTGCCAGCAGCCAGCCGGGAGAGCAGTACTTC.